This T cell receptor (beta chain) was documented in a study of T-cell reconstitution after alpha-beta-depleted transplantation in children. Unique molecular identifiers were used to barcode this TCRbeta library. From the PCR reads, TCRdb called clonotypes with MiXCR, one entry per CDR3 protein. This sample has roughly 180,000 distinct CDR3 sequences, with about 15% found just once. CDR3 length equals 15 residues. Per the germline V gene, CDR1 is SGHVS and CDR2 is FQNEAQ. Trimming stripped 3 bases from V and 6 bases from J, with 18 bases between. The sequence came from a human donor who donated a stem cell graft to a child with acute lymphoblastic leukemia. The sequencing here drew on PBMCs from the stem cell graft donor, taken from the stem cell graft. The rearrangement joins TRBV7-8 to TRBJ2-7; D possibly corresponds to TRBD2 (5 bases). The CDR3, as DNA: TGTGCCAGCAGCTTCTCCGGCCGTCTTGGACTCGAGCAGTACTTC. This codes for CASSFSGRLGLEQYF.